This TCR beta chain was sequenced in a study of regulatory T cells in long-lasting Graves disease. The wider study: Newly diagnosed Graves' patients had taken antithyroid drugs under 3 months.

Stated time point: newly diagnosed GD, antithyroid drugs for less than 3 months. From RNA extracted from PBMCs, the TCR library was made. Trimming pared 4 bases from V and 5 bases from J, leaving 17 bases between. CDR1 is DFQATT and CDR2 is SNEGSKA in the germline V gene (reference sequence). There are 14 residues in the CDR3. Library construction for TCR beta used iRepertoire HTBI primers and Arm-PCR of CDR3 regions. From the multiplex PCR reads, TCRdb called clonotypes with MiXCR, one entry per CDR3 protein. In the table there are 550,000 to 600,000 distinct CDR3 sequences, about 16% of which are singletons. These data are also associated with another study on T cells in Graves' hyperthyroidism and ophthalmopathy. This second report adds: With the HTBI primer set, the TCR CDR3 went through a first round of RT-PCR.

The sequence came from a man aged 18 to 29 with Graves disease. Material: peripheral blood mononuclear cells (PBMCs), obtained at new diagnosis, from a patient treated with antithyroid drugs. The chain combines TRBV20-1 with TRBJ1-2, with a possible D match to TRBD1 (6 bases). CDR3: CSAIGGRNGYGYTF. In DNA form, the CDR3 reads TGCAGTGCTATTGGGGGGCGGAATGGATATGGCTACACCTTC.